The 20 T cell receptor beta chains listed next were all sequenced from one sample in a study of neurological immune-mediated disorders. TCRdb used MiXCR to reprocess the 5' RACE reads, holding one entry per CDR3 protein. This sample has some 33,000 distinct CDR3 sequences, with about 1.6% found just once. The sequenced sample consisted of PBMCs. The receptor source for this set is a woman under 40 with multiple sclerosis.

Many counts were recorded for this clonotype. The chain has TRBV11-3 and TRBJ2-1, with D perhaps matching TRBD1 or TRBD2 (5 bases each). Trimming shortened V by 5 bases and J by 9 bases, and 17 bases separated the two germline ends. Germline V gene lookup returns CDR1 SGHNT and CDR2 YENEEA. The CDR3 contains 14 residues. The CDR3 DNA follows: TGTGCCAGCAGCCTGGGAACGGGGCACAGTGAGCAGTTCTTC. Translation: CASSLGTGHSEQFF.

This clonotype came up many times. The rearrangement uses TRBV5-6 and TRBJ1-2, with D tentatively TRBD1 (6 bases). Trimming stripped 2 bases from V and 8 bases from J, with 13 bases between. Looked up from germline, CDR1 is SGHDT and CDR2 is YYEEEE. This CDR3 has 13 residues. The DNA for the CDR3 is TGTGCCAGCAGCTTAGGGGGAAATGGAGGCTACACCTTC. Its protein product is CASSLGGNGGYTF.

This clonotype was recorded many times. This chain joins TRBV20-1 and TRBJ1-5; TRBD1 matches at 7 bases. V lost 3 bases and J lost 0; bases outside the gene matches: 8. This CDR3 has 16 residues. Germline-derived CDR1 and CDR2 are DFQATT and SNEGSKA (reference sequence). The CDR3 here is CSASNNRGDSNQPQHF. CDR3 nucleotide sequence: TGCAGTGCTAGCAACAACAGGGGAGATAGCAATCAGCCCCAGCATTTT.

This clonotype was detected many times. The chain uses TRBV7-2 and TRBJ2-3, with 11 bases identical to TRBD2. Germline values: CDR1 SGHTA, CDR2 FQGNSA. V lost 3 bases, J lost 6 bases, and 2 bases stayed unmatched. This CDR3 spans 14 amino acids. The CDR3 region is CASSFSGGADTQYF. CDR3 DNA: TGTGCCAGCAGCTTTAGCGGGGGGGCGGATACGCAGTATTTT.

This clonotype occurred many times. The chain is built from TRBV20-1 and TRBJ2-1, with 8 bases identical to TRBD2. Germline-derived CDR1 and CDR2 are DFQATT and SNEGSKA (reference sequence). The CDR3 runs to 13 residues. Trimming cost V 3 bases and J 2 bases; bases outside gene matches: 0. In DNA form, the CDR3 reads TGCAGTGCTAGCGGGGGGGCCTACAATGAGCAGTTCTTC. This codes for CSASGGAYNEQFF.

In this sample, this clonotype turned up many times. V usage is TRBV5-1 and J usage is TRBJ2-2, with D perhaps TRBD1 (6 bases). CDR1 and CDR2 (germline): SGHRS, YFSETQ. This CDR3 region has 16 residues. V lost 1 base to trimming and J lost 6 bases, with 16 bases between them. CDR3 residues: CASSLKTGRISGELFF. The CDR3 coding sequence is TGCGCCAGCAGCTTGAAGACAGGCCGAATTTCCGGGGAGCTGTTTTTT.

This clonotype has more than one count but fewer than ten. The rearrangement joins TRBV11-2 to TRBJ1-2; 8 bases match TRBD1. The CDR3 covers 14 residues. CDR1 and CDR2 (germline): SGHAT, FQNNGV. V dropped 4 bases and J dropped 7; count of bases not matched to a gene: 8. Here the CDR3 DNA reads TGTGCCAGCAGCTCACACAGGGGGAAGGGTGGCTACACCTTC. It encodes CASSSHRGKGGYTF.

This clonotype was counted many times. V gene TRBV12-3 or TRBV12-4 combines with J gene TRBJ2-1, with 8 bases that match TRBD1. The CDR3 has 15 amino acids. J gave up 7 bases and V 6 bases, and 11 bases lay outside the gene matches. The CDR3 region is CASSLGQGWLNEQFF. Here the CDR3 DNA reads TGTGCCAGCAGCCTCGGACAGGGTTGGTTGAATGAGCAGTTCTTC.

The sample holds many counts of this clonotype. The chain has TRBV20-1 and TRBJ1-2; TRBD1 matches 8 bases. The J segment lost 4 bases and the V segment lost 5 bases, leaving 6 bases of the junction unmatched. Germline V lookup: CDR1 DFQATT, CDR2 SNEGSKA (reference sequence). This CDR3 comprises 13 residues. For the CDR3, the DNA is TGCAGTGCTCCAGGGGGCGCCGGCTATGGCTACACCTTC. It codes for CSAPGGAGYGYTF.

This clonotype was observed many times. The genes are TRBV7-2 and TRBJ2-2; D call uncertain. The CDR3 runs to 15 residues. Germline lookup yields CDR1 SGHTA and CDR2 FQGNSA. V lost 5 bases and J lost 2, with 12 bases in between. CDR3 bases: TGTGCCAGCAGCCTGACACTCCGTAACACCGGGGAGCTGTTTTTT. Residues: CASSLTLRNTGELFF.

In this sample, this clonotype turned up many times. The J gene is TRBJ2-3, the V gene TRBV20-1; D tentatively fits TRBD1 or TRBD2 (5 bases each). The CDR3 is 14 residues long. Germline CDR1 is DFQATT and CDR2 is SNEGSKA (reference sequence). V lost 3 bases and J lost 8, with 18 bases in between. The CDR3 coding sequence is TGCAGTGCTAGGAGGGGAACCGCCGTGGGTACGCAGTATTTT. Protein product: CSARRGTAVGTQYF.

This clonotype showed up many times. The gene calls are TRBV5-1 and TRBJ2-5; D unresolved. Germline values: CDR1 SGHRS, CDR2 YFSETQ. The CDR3 loop spans 13 amino acids. The V end lost 0 bases, the J end lost 6 bases, and 9 bases lay between the germline ends. The CDR3: CASSLDLSQTQYF. The CDR3 nucleotides are TGCGCCAGCAGCTTGGACCTCTCGCAGACCCAGTACTTC.

This clonotype was picked up many times. This rearrangement joins TRBV7-2 to TRBJ2-5, with unresolved D. The CDR3 is made up of 13 amino acids. Germline-derived CDR1 and CDR2 are SGHTA and FQGNSA. The germline V and J ends were trimmed by 1 base and 5 bases, with 8 bases remaining between them. The CDR3 coding sequence is TGTGCCAGCAGCTTAGTTAGTAGGGAGACCCAGTACTTC. Amino acid sequence: CASSLVSRETQYF.

The sample holds many counts of this clonotype. The chain has TRBV6-2 or TRBV6-3 and TRBJ1-5; weak D call: TRBD1 (6 bases). V was pared by 2 bases and J by 2 bases, with 16 bases between. Germline CDR1 MNHEY, CDR2 SVGEGT. The CDR3 has 17 residues. As DNA, the CDR3 is TGTGCCAGCAGTTACGATGAAACAGGGATCGGCAATCAGCCCCAGCATTTT. Its translation is CASSYDETGIGNQPQHF.

The sample holds many counts of this clonotype. The chain uses TRBV24-1 and TRBJ1-2; D is uncertain. CDR3 size: 12 residues. The germline V gene has CDR1 KGHDR and CDR2 SFDVKD. The V gene lost 2 bases and the J gene lost 6 bases, with 6 bases spanning the gap. The CDR3 nucleotides are TGTGCCACCAGTGATTCTGGCCATGGCTACACCTTC. Its protein is CATSDSGHGYTF.

The rearrangement joins TRBV10-1 to TRBJ2-6; no clear D gene. Trimming removed 9 bases at V and 2 bases at J, with 17 bases between. Germline CDR1 and CDR2: WNHNN and SYGVQD (reference sequence). The CDR3 is made up of 16 amino acids. The CDR3: CARLDAYRPGANVLTF. CDR3 bases: TGCGCCAGGCTGGACGCCTATAGGCCTGGGGCCAACGTCCTGACTTTC.

This clonotype came up many times. The chain links TRBV29-1 to TRBJ2-7; D is perhaps TRBD2 (5 bases). With 3 bases removed from V and 0 bases from J, the gap between germline ends came to 6 bases. The V gene's germline CDR1 is SQVTM and CDR2 ANQGSEA. The CDR3 contains 12 residues. CDR3 bases: TGCAGCGTTGAGGGAGCCTCCTACGAGCAGTACTTC. This translates into CSVEGASYEQYF.

The sample holds many counts of this clonotype. The chain employs TRBV7-9 and TRBJ1-5; D uncertain. V was cut by 3 bases and J by 0 bases, with 9 bases left in between. This CDR3 contains 15 residues. Germline values: CDR1 SEHNR, CDR2 FQNEAQ (reference sequence). CDR3: CASSFAGISNQPQHF. CDR3 DNA sequence: TGTGCCAGCAGCTTCGCCGGCATTAGCAATCAGCCCCAGCATTTT.

This clonotype was seen ten or more times. The genes are TRBV7-9 and TRBJ1-1; unclear D gene. The CDR3 is 13 residues long. The V gene lost 8 bases and the J gene lost 5 bases, with 15 bases spanning the gap. Germline CDR1 SEHNR, CDR2 FQNEAQ (reference sequence). CDR3: CASSPWGYTEAFF. CDR3 bases: TGTGCCAGCTCCCCATGGGGTTATACTGAAGCTTTCTTT.

A few counts support this clonotype. A much bigger clone sits one base away, suggesting this may be a read error. No conserved phenylalanine or tryptophan ends this CDR3, so it is likely a read error. The rearrangement uses TRBV10-3 and TRBJ1-6, with a possible D match to TRBD1 (5 bases). Germline CDR1 and CDR2: ENHRY and SYGVKD. This CDR3 region has 12 residues. V was shortened by 11 bases and J by 6 bases, with 11 bases between the two germline ends. CDR3 amino acids: CAVRDSNSPLHV. CDR3 coding DNA: TGTGCCGTCCGGGACTCTAATTCACCCCTCCACGTT.